This T cell receptor (beta chain) originates from a study of blood T cell repertoires in COVID-19. Produced via immunoSEQ multiplex PCR; TCRdb's table is partial and in-frame only. The sample records some 350,000 clones, roughly 84% being singletons. Germline V CDR1 and CDR2: SGHTA, FQGNSA. V dropped 2 bases and J dropped 2 bases, with 13 bases sitting between them. The CDR3 covers 17 residues. The sample comprised PBMCs or T cells enriched from blood (not recorded which). This sequence was found in a woman aged 30 to 39 who had recovered from COVID-19. V is TRBV7-2 and J is TRBJ2-6; D unclear. The CDR3 DNA reads as TGTGCCAGCAGCTTAAGAGTTTCGGGTCCTGGGGCCAACGTCCTGACTTTC. This encodes CASSLRVSGPGANVLTF.